This is a list of T cell receptor beta chains from one sample in a study of T cells after yellow fever vaccination. TCRdb reprocessed the 5' RACE reads via MiXCR and lists one record per CDR3 protein. The sample shows 250,000 or so distinct CDR3 sequences, approximately 3.5% of them seen only once. Material: PBMCs, obtained 15 days after the yellow fever booster vaccination. Receptors were obtained from a man between 18 and 29 years old who received the YFV17D yellow fever vaccine. Both conserved end residues are part of each CDR3. The order of the fields is CDR3 DNA, CDR3 protein, J gene, D gene, CDR3 length, clone size, V gene. A D gene is named only where the DNA matches it firmly. Only part of the rows carry a size: once, few, many, or a class if the clone is expanded.

DNA: TGTGCCAGCAGTTACTCACAGTCTGGGGGTCGGGAGACCCAGTACTTC
CDR3: CASSYSQSGGRETQYF
J: TRBJ2-5
D: .
length: 16
size: .
V: TRBV6-5

DNA: TGCGCCAGCAGCTTGGGGGTGATAGCCTCCTACAATGAGCAGTTCTTC
CDR3: CASSLGVIASYNEQFF
J: TRBJ2-1
D: .
length: 16
size: many
V: TRBV5-1

DNA: TGCGCCAGCAGATCAGCCCCCTCGAACACCGGGGAGCTGTTTTTT
CDR3: CASRSAPSNTGELFF
J: TRBJ2-2
D: .
length: 15
size: many
V: TRBV5-1

DNA: TGCAGCGGGACAGGGGGCTGGGGTATGAACACTGAAGCTTTCTTT
CDR3: CSGTGGWGMNTEAFF
J: TRBJ1-1
D: TRBD1
length: 15
size: many
V: TRBV29-1

DNA: TGTGCCAGCACCCCGGCGGCTGGGCGGGAGCAGTTCTTC
CDR3: CASTPAAGREQFF
J: TRBJ2-1
D: .
length: 13
size: many
V: TRBV12-3/TRBV12-4

DNA: TGTGCCAGCAGCGTAGCCCCTAGGCGGGGGGGAAATACGCAGTATTTT
CDR3: CASSVAPRRGGNTQYF
J: TRBJ2-3
D: TRBD2
length: 16
size: many
V: TRBV9

DNA: TGCAGCGTTGAAGAACCGCTGAGCTCCTACAATGAGCAGTTCTTC
CDR3: CSVEEPLSSYNEQFF
J: TRBJ2-1
D: .
length: 15
size: many
V: TRBV29-1

DNA: TGTGCCAGCAAAATTACAGGGGGTCTTGAGCAGTACTTC
CDR3: CASKITGGLEQYF
J: TRBJ2-7
D: TRBD1
length: 13
size: many
V: TRBV6-2/TRBV6-3

DNA: TGTGCCAGCACATTGACACCGACCCGTGGCTACACCTTC
CDR3: CASTLTPTRGYTF
J: TRBJ1-2
D: .
length: 13
size: many
V: TRBV6-5

DNA: TGCGCCAGCAGCTTGGCCTCCGGGACCTCGGGCGAAGAGCAGTACTTC
CDR3: CASSLASGTSGEEQYF
J: TRBJ2-7
D: .
length: 16
size: many
V: TRBV5-1

DNA: TGCGCCAGCAGCCAAGTAGGTGAAAAACTGTTTTTT
CDR3: CASSQVGEKLFF
J: TRBJ1-4
D: .
length: 12
size: many
V: TRBV4-1

DNA: TGTGCCAGCAAGAGGACGCCAGGGAATACTGAAGCTTTCTTT
CDR3: CASKRTPGNTEAFF
J: TRBJ1-1
D: .
length: 14
size: many
V: TRBV6-6

DNA: TGTGCCAGCTCACCACGGGGCCTCGGGGAGAGCTACACCTTC
CDR3: CASSPRGLGESYTF
J: TRBJ1-2
D: .
length: 14
size: .
V: TRBV18

DNA: TGTGCCAGCCGGTACACAGATACGCAGTATTTT
CDR3: CASRYTDTQYF
J: TRBJ2-3
D: .
length: 11
size: many
V: TRBV6-2/TRBV6-3

DNA: TGTGCCAGCAGTCCCGGACTAGATGCGCAGTATTTT
CDR3: CASSPGLDAQYF
J: TRBJ2-3
D: TRBD2
length: 12
size: .
V: TRBV12-3/TRBV12-4

DNA: TGTGCCAGCAGCTTTTCAGGACAGCTCTACAATGAGCAGTTCTTC
CDR3: CASSFSGQLYNEQFF
J: TRBJ2-1
D: .
length: 15
size: many
V: TRBV11-2

DNA: TGTGCCAGCAGCTTAGGAGGCAGGCGCAATCAGCCCCAGCATTTT
CDR3: CASSLGGRRNQPQHF
J: TRBJ1-5
D: .
length: 15
size: many
V: TRBV7-2

DNA: TGTGCCAGCTCACCAACTCCAAACTACAATGAGCAGTTCTTC
CDR3: CASSPTPNYNEQFF
J: TRBJ2-1
D: .
length: 14
size: many
V: TRBV18

DNA: TGTGCCAGCAGCTTATGGGCAGGCGAAAACTATGGCTACACCTTC
CDR3: CASSLWAGENYGYTF
J: TRBJ1-2
D: .
length: 15
size: many
V: TRBV7-9

DNA: TGTGCCAGCAGTCCTCTTGAGACGCCGTACTTC
CDR3: CASSPLETPYF
J: TRBJ2-7
D: .
length: 11
size: many
V: TRBV2

DNA: TGCGCCAGCAGCTTGGGCGACGGCAGCCATACGCAGTATTTT
CDR3: CASSLGDGSHTQYF
J: TRBJ2-3
D: .
length: 14
size: many
V: TRBV5-1

DNA: TGTGCCATCAGGCAAGGGGGCGATTACGAGCAGTACTTC
CDR3: CAIRQGGDYEQYF
J: TRBJ2-7
D: TRBD1
length: 13
size: many
V: TRBV10-3

DNA: TGTGCCAGCAGCTTGGGACTAGCGGGGGAGACCCACGTGGGGGAGACCCAGTACTTC
CDR3: CASSLGLAGETHVGETQYF
J: TRBJ2-5
D: TRBD2
length: 19
size: many
V: TRBV5-6

DNA: TGCAGTGCTAGTGGGGGACTACAGCCCCAGCATTTT
CDR3: CSASGGLQPQHF
J: TRBJ1-5
D: .
length: 12
size: many
V: TRBV20-1

DNA: TGCGCCAGCAGCTCGGCCGGGACAGGGTTGATCCATGAGCAGTTCTTC
CDR3: CASSSAGTGLIHEQFF
J: TRBJ2-1
D: TRBD1
length: 16
size: many
V: TRBV5-1

DNA: TGCGCCAGCAGCTTGAGGACTAGCGGGGCCCAAGAGACCCAGTACTTC
CDR3: CASSLRTSGAQETQYF
J: TRBJ2-5
D: TRBD2
length: 16
size: many
V: TRBV5-1

DNA: TGCAGCGTAGATGGAACTAGCGGGGTCTACGAGACCCAGTACTTC
CDR3: CSVDGTSGVYETQYF
J: TRBJ2-5
D: TRBD2
length: 15
size: many
V: TRBV29-1